Each of the 8 T cell receptor beta chains below was sequenced from the same sample in a study of cytomegalovirus exposure and HLA in healthy donors. Both 60 Vbeta primers and 13 Jbeta primers went into the PCR. The repertoire was sequenced with immunoSEQ multiplex PCR; TCRdb's copy has only in-frame clones and lacks some. Of under 70,000 clones in the sample, 55% to 80% were seen once. Sequenced sample: PBMCs. Source of these receptors: a woman under 40 in good health and CMV-seronegative.

A few counts support this clone. The chain is built from TRBV6-5 and TRBJ1-5; D not certain. The CDR3 runs to 15 residues. The V gene's germline CDR1 is MNHEY and CDR2 SVGAGI. V lost 7 bases and J 1 base, leaving 14 bases between the germline ends. The CDR3 region has the DNA TGTGCCAGCAACCCGTCGGCGGCCAGCAATCAGCCCCAGCATTTT. Translating gives CASNPSAASNQPQHF.

The sample holds a few counts of this clone. The chain carries TRBV2 and TRBJ1-4; no definite D call. Germline CDR1 reads SNHLY; CDR2 reads FYNNEI. This CDR3 comprises 14 residues. V lost 3 bases, J lost 4 bases, and 9 bases lay in between. The CDR3 region is CASSEGILNEKLFF. The CDR3, as DNA: TGTGCCAGCAGTGAGGGCATCCTTAATGAAAAACTGTTTTTT.

The V gene is TRBV4-1, the J gene TRBJ2-5; the D gene is possibly TRBD2 (7 bases). The CDR3 extends over 16 amino acids. The V gene lost 4 bases and the J gene lost 2 bases, with 17 bases spanning the gap. Germline V gene data show CDR1 as MGHRA and CDR2 as YSYEKL. In nucleotides, the CDR3 is TGCGCCAGCAGCCCCCCAAAGGGGGAGGGTCAAGAGACCCAGTACTTC. Its protein is CASSPPKGEGQETQYF.

The V call is TRBV2, the J call TRBJ1-2, with 8 bases lining up with TRBD1. V was clipped by 3 bases and J by 6 bases; unmatched bases: 3. Germline V gene data show CDR1 as SNHLY and CDR2 as FYNNEI. The CDR3 runs 13 residues. CDR3 sequence reads: CASSDRGHDGYTF. CDR3 DNA sequence: TGTGCCAGCAGTGACAGGGGGCATGATGGCTACACCTTC.

This sequence joins TRBV18 and TRBJ2-7; D might be TRBD2 (5 bases). This CDR3 contains 14 residues. Germline V gene lookup returns CDR1 KGHSH and CDR2 LQKENI. Trimming pared 3 bases from V and 7 bases from J, leaving 16 bases between. CDR3 nucleotides: TGTGCCAGCTCACCCTCGGACTCAGTACGTGAGCAGTACTTC. Protein sequence: CASSPSDSVREQYF. Combining the CDR3 with reference TRBV18 and TRBJ2-7 gives the whole variable domain NAGVMQNPRHLVRRRGQEARLRCSPMKGHSHVYWYRQLPEEGLKFMVYLQKENIIDESGMPKERFSAEFPKEGPSILRIQQVVRGDSAAYFCASSPSDSVREQYFGPGTRLTVT.

This clone was detected only a few times. The chain has TRBV7-9 and TRBJ2-1; 12 bases agree with TRBD2. The junction had 6 bases not matched to a gene; V was cut back by 5 bases and J by 7 bases. From germline, CDR1 is SEHNR and CDR2 FQNEAQ (reference sequence). The CDR3 loop spans 15 amino acids. The CDR3 DNA reads as TGTGCCAGCAGCCTACGGACTAGCGGGGAGAATGAGCAGTTCTTC. Translation gives CASSLRTSGENEQFF.

This clone has only a few counts. This sequence joins TRBV10-3 and TRBJ1-2, with TRBD1 matching over 8 bases. Germline V gives CDR1 ENHRY, CDR2 SYGVKD. This CDR3 is built from 16 residues. After removal of 3 bases from V and 1 base from J, the junction contained 7 bases not matched to a gene. The CDR3 sequence is CAISDPRTGSNYGYTF. The CDR3 DNA sequence: TGTGCCATCAGTGACCCCCGGACAGGGAGTAACTATGGCTACACCTTC.

This rearrangement joins TRBV6-4 to TRBJ1-4; no clear D gene. The CDR3 has 15 residues. V lost 0 bases to trimming and J lost 4 bases, with 9 bases between them. Germline V CDR1 and CDR2: MRHNA, SNTAGT. CDR3 sequence reads: CASSDSGQYNEKLFF. Here the CDR3 DNA reads TGTGCCAGCAGTGACTCTGGCCAGTATAATGAAAAACTGTTTTTT.